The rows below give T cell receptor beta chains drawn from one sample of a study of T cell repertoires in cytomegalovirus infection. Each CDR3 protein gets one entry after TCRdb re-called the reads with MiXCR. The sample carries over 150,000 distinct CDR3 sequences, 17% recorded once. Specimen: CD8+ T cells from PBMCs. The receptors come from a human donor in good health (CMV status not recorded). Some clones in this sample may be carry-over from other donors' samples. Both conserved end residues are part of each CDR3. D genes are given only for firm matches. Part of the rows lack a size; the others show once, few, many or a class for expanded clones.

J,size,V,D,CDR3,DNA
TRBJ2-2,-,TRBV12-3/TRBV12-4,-,CASSYTVHTGELFF,TGTGCCAGCAGTTATACGGTCCACACCGGGGAGCTGTTTTTT
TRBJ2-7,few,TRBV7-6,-,CASSLGSVPVSYEQYF,TGTGCCAGCAGCTTAGGCTCGGTCCCCGTCTCCTACGAGCAGTACTTC
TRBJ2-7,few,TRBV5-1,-,CASSLGGQADEQYF,TGCGCCAGCAGCCTGGGGGGCCAAGCGGACGAGCAGTACTTC
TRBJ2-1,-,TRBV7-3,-,CASSLRGAGSAYNEQFF,TGTGCCAGCAGCCTTAGGGGCGCGGGGTCCGCCTACAATGAGCAGTTCTTC
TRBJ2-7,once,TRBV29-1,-,CSAYSTGGSYEQYF,TGCAGCGCCTACTCAACCGGGGGCTCCTACGAGCAGTACTTC
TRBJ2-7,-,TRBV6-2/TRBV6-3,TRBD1,CASSYPGQGVREQYF,TGTGCCAGCAGTTACCCTGGACAGGGAGTGCGCGAGCAGTACTTC
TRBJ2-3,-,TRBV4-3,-,CASSYLSDSTDTQYF,TGCGCCAGCAGCTACCTCTCGGACAGCACAGATACGCAGTATTTT
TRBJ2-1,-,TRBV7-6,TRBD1,CASSPRTGKNYNEQFF,TGTGCCAGCAGCCCCCGGACAGGGAAAAACTACAATGAGCAGTTCTTC
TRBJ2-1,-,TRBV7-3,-,CASSLTQGSYNEQFF,TGTGCCAGCAGCTTAACGCAGGGTAGCTACAATGAGCAGTTCTTC
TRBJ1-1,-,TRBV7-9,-,CASSPGQSVHTEAFF,TGTGCCAGCAGCCCAGGACAGTCAGTCCACACTGAAGCTTTCTTT
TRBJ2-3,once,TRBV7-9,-,CASSPQRGDRDTQYF,TGTGCCAGCAGCCCCCAACGGGGGGACAGAGATACGCAGTATTTT
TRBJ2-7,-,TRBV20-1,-,CSAREPDSTYEQYF,TGCAGTGCTAGGGAACCGGACAGCACCTACGAGCAGTACTTC
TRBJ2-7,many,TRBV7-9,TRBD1,CASSPEDRDRRPYEQYF,TGTGCCAGCAGCCCAGAGGACCGGGACAGGCGACCCTACGAGCAGTACTTC
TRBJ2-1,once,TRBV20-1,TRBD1,CSARDYRGDMNEQFF,TGCAGTGCTAGAGATTACAGGGGGGATATGAATGAGCAGTTCTTC
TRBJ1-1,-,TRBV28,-,CASYRALLNTEAFF,TGTGCCAGCTACCGGGCGCTGTTGAACACTGAAGCTTTCTTT
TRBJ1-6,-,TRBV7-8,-,CASSLDSYNSPLHF,TGTGCCAGCAGCCTGGACAGCTATAATTCACCCCTCCACTTT
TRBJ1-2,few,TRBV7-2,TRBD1,CASSPRDRGAPHYGYTF,TGTGCCAGCAGCCCACGGGACAGGGGGGCCCCTCACTATGGCTACACCTTC
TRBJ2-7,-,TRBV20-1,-,CSADIGRAHEQYF,TGCAGTGCCGATATTGGGCGCGCTCACGAGCAGTACTTC
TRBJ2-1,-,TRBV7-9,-,CASSLAWGSEQFF,TGTGCCAGCAGCTTAGCGTGGGGGAGTGAGCAGTTCTTC
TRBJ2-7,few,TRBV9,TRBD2,CASSVGTSVGYEQYF,TGTGCCAGCAGCGTAGGGACTAGTGTGGGATACGAGCAGTACTTC
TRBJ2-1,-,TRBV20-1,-,CSADSIRDFSYNEQFF,TGCAGTGCTGACAGCATCCGGGACTTCTCCTACAATGAGCAGTTCTTC
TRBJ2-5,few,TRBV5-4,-,CASSSSDLNPQETQYF,TGTGCCAGCAGCTCGTCGGACCTCAATCCCCAAGAGACCCAGTACTTC
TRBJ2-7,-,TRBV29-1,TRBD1,CSVIRDRGGYEQYF,TGCAGCGTTATACGGGACAGAGGGGGCTACGAGCAGTACTTC
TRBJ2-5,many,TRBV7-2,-,CASSPVTSAGGTQYF,TGTGCCAGCAGCCCCGTAACGTCAGCCGGGGGGACCCAGTACTTC
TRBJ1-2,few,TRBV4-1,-,CASSQDWGEPYGYTF,TGCGCCAGCAGCCAAGATTGGGGAGAGCCCTATGGCTACACCTTC
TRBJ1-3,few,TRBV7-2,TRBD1,CASSLNRGSGNTIYF,TGTGCCAGCAGCTTAAACAGGGGATCTGGAAACACCATATATTTT
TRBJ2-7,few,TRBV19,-,CASSIDPVGLNTPYEQYF,TGTGCCAGTAGTATAGATCCTGTTGGGCTGAATACCCCCTACGAGCAGTACTTC
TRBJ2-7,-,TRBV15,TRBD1,CATSKNRGPYEQYF,TGTGCCACCAGCAAAAACAGGGGGCCCTACGAGCAGTACTTC
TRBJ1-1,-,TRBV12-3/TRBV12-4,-,CASSLGQTEAFF,TGTGCCAGCAGTTTAGGTCAGACTGAAGCTTTCTTT
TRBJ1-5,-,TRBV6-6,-,CASSYSRRRETYQPQHF,TGTGCCAGCAGTTACTCGCGGCGGCGAGAGACGTATCAGCCCCAGCATTTT
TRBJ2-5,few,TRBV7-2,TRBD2,CASSLVNSGGAYETQYF,TGTGCCAGCAGCTTAGTTAATAGCGGGGGGGCCTACGAGACCCAGTACTTC
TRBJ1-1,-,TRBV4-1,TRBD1,CASSDEQGYTEAFF,TGCGCCAGCAGCGACGAACAGGGGTACACTGAAGCTTTCTTT
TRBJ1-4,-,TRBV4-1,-,CASSQDWSFGITTNEKLFF,TGCGCCAGCAGCCAAGATTGGAGTTTCGGTATTACAACTAATGAAAAACTGTTTTTT
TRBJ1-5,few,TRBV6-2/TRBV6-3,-,CASTPYGAGGNQPQHF,TGTGCCAGCACCCCCTATGGGGCAGGGGGCAATCAGCCCCAGCATTTT
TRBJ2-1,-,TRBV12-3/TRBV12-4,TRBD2,CASTGLAGSSYNEQFF,TGTGCCAGTACCGGACTAGCGGGGAGCTCCTACAATGAGCAGTTCTTC
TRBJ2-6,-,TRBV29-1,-,CSVCLSGANVLTF,TGCAGCGTTTGCCTCTCTGGGGCCAACGTCCTGACTTTC
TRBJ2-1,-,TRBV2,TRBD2,CASSEYILSETSGFYNEQFF,TGTGCCAGCAGTGAATATATACTCTCGGAGACTAGCGGATTTTACAATGAGCAGTTCTTC
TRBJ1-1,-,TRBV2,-,CATIGRGGPNTEAFF,TGTGCCACCATAGGGCGGGGGGGGCCCAACACTGAAGCTTTCTTT
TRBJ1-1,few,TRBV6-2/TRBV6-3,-,CASSSPFLQGNEAFF,TGTGCCAGCAGTTCTCCTTTTCTTCAGGGGAATGAAGCTTTCTTT
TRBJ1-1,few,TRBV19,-,CASSLQGVGTEAFF,TGTGCCAGTAGTCTACAGGGAGTCGGGACTGAAGCTTTCTTT
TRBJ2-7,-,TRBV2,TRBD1,CASGTGPTYEQYF,TGTGCCAGCGGGACAGGGCCAACCTACGAGCAGTACTTC
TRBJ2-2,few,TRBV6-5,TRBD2,CASSYGLAGVTGELFF,TGTGCCAGCAGTTACGGGCTAGCGGGGGTCACCGGGGAGCTGTTTTTT
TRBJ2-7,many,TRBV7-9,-,CASSLAQGDSSYEQYF,TGTGCCAGCAGCTTAGCGCAAGGTGATTCTTCCTACGAGCAGTACTTC
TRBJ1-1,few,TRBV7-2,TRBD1,CASSLGHRTGKEAFF,TGTGCCAGCAGCTTAGGGCACCGGACAGGGAAGGAAGCTTTCTTT
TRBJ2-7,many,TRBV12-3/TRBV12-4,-,CASSFGTTYEQYF,TGTGCCAGCAGTTTCGGGACAACCTACGAGCAGTACTTC
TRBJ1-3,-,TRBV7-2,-,CASSRTGRRGNTIYF,TGTGCCAGCAGCCGTACAGGGAGGAGGGGAAACACCATATATTTT
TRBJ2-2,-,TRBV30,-,CAWKFGELFF,TGTGCCTGGAAGTTCGGGGAGCTGTTTTTT
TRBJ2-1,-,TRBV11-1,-,CASSSPKSSYNEQFF,TGTGCCAGCAGCTCCCCCAAGAGCTCCTACAATGAGCAGTTCTTC
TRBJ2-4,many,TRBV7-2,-,CASSIPLAKNIQYF,TGTGCCAGCAGCATCCCACTAGCCAAAAACATTCAGTACTTC
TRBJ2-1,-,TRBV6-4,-,CATLSSYNEQFF,TGTGCCACCTTGAGCTCCTACAATGAGCAGTTCTTC
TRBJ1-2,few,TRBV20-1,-,CSARGGEEDYGYTF,TGCAGTGCCCGAGGGGGAGAGGAGGACTATGGCTACACCTTC
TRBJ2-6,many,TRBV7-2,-,CASSLPSGANVLTF,TGTGCCAGCAGCCTGCCTTCTGGGGCCAACGTCCTGACTTTC